This TCR beta chain was identified during a study of blood T cell repertoires in COVID-19. Turning to the study itself: Samples representing acute and convalescent COVID-19 were sourced from the United States, Italy and Spain. From T cells, B-cell-depleted T cells, or PBMCs came the material, which was cDNA or gDNA.

CDR1 and CDR2 from the germline V gene are SGHAT and FQNNGV. The CDR3 loop spans 13 amino acids. The V end was cut by 1 base, the J end by 5 bases, with 8 bases between. Authors' analysis steps: How many nucleated cells were present was estimated from reference gene primer amplification. The data were produced by immunoSEQ multiplex PCR, yet TCRdb's version contains in-frame clones alone and is incomplete. D and trimming were read from the DNA, whereas the V and J calls and clone size are those reported in that table. The profile shows about 80,000 clones, 90% to 95% of them singletons. The sample taken for sequencing was peripheral blood. The TCR was taken from a woman aged 45-65 years in a cohort sampled during active COVID-19. The V and J genes are TRBV11-2 and TRBJ2-5; D not resolved. The CDR3 bases are TGTGCCAGCAGCTTAGGGTACGGGGAGACCCAGTACTTC. Translating gives CASSLGYGETQYF.